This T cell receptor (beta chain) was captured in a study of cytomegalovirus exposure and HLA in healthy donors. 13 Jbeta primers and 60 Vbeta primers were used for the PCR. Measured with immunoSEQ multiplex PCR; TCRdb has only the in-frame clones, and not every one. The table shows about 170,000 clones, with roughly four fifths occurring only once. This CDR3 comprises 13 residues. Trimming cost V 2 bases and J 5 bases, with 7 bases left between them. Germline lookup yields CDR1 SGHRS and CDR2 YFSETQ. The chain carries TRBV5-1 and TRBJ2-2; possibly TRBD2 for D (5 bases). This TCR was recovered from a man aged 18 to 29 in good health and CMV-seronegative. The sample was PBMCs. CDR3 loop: CASSLLATGELFF. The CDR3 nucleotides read TGCGCCAGCAGCTTATTAGCGACCGGGGAGCTGTTTTTT.